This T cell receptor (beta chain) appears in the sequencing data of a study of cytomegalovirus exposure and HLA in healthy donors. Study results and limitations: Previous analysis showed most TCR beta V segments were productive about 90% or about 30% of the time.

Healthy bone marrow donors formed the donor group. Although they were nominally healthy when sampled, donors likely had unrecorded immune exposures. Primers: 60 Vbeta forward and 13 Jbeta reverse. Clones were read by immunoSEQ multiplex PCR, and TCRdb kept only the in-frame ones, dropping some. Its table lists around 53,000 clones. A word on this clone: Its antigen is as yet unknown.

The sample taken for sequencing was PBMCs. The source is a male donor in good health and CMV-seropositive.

The CDR3 DNA reads as TGTGCCAGCACTGCGGGACCTACCTACAATGAGCAGTTCTTC. It is translated as CASTAGPTYNEQFF. This sequence joins TRBV6-5 and TRBJ2-1; D might be TRBD2 (6 bases). Trimming took off 7 bases at V and 2 bases at J, with 12 bases between the two ends. Germline CDR1 MNHEY, CDR2 SVGAGI. The CDR3 spans 14 residues.